This T cell receptor beta chain emerged from a study of control samples from healthy donors and cancer patients. V was pared by 4 bases and J by 0 bases, with 5 bases between. Per the germline V gene, CDR1 is SGHRS and CDR2 is YFSETQ. This CDR3 has 13 amino acids. Data came from immunoSEQ multiplex PCR; TCRdb stores just in-frame clones and leaves some out. The sample shows around 82,000 clones, about nine tenths of them seen only once. The sequence came from a man aged 50 to 59 in good health. Source material: blood. The V gene is TRBV5-1, the J gene TRBJ1-5, with D uncertain. CDR3 DNA sequence: TGCGCCAGCAGCAGGAGTAGCAATCAGCCCCAGCATTTT. The encoded protein is CASSRSSNQPQHF.